The next 25 T cell receptor beta chains were all read from a single sample in a study of a mutant IDH1 vaccine in newly diagnosed glioma. Here immunoSEQ multiplex PCR was the method, and the copy in TCRdb shows in-frame clones only, minus some. The table lists fewer than 70,000 clones, around 84% of them singletons. Their recognized antigens are unknown. Documented time point: week 35, safety follow-up. It was 300 ug of mutant IDH1 20-mer peptide that made up each vaccine dose, given with topical imiquimod. This sample comprised PBMCs, obtained from a glioma patient whose treatment included an IDH1 peptide vaccine. These receptors came from a man younger than 45 with glioma.

This rearrangement joins TRBV5-1 to TRBJ2-3; weak D call: TRBD1 (6 bases). The V gene lost 1 base and the J gene lost 4 bases, with 7 bases spanning the gap. There are 13 residues in the CDR3. Germline V gene lookup returns CDR1 SGHRS and CDR2 YFSETQ. CDR3 region: CASSLSGADTQYF. Written as DNA, the CDR3 is TGCGCCAGCAGCTTGTCAGGGGCAGATACGCAGTATTTT.

This chain uses TRBV27 with TRBJ1-4, with D possibly TRBD1 on 5 matching bases. The germline V gene encodes CDR1 MNHEY and CDR2 SMNVEV (reference sequence). The CDR3 length is 14 residues. V was cut by 6 bases and J by 4 bases, with 12 bases left in between. CDR3 coding DNA: TGTGCCAGCAGCCCTAAGACAGTTAATGAAAAACTGTTTTTT. Translated, it gives CASSPKTVNEKLFF.

This clone was seen once. This chain uses TRBV7-2 with TRBJ2-7, with unresolved D. This CDR3 region has 13 residues. V was clipped by 5 bases and J by 4 bases, with 12 bases between them. Germline loops: CDR1 SGHTA, CDR2 FQGNSA. DNA of the CDR3: TGTGCCAGCAGCCCGCTTCTCGGGTACGAGCAGTACTTC. Its protein product is CASSPLLGYEQYF.

The chain couples TRBV5-5 to TRBJ2-5; maybe TRBD1 (8 bases). Germline V CDR1 and CDR2: SGHKS, YYEKEE (reference sequence). The CDR3 covers 17 residues. V was pared by 0 bases and J by 10 bases, with 25 bases between. The chain's CDR3 is CASSLEAGTGWGGGQYF. DNA for the CDR3: TGTGCCAGCAGCTTGGAAGCCGGGACAGGCTGGGGGGGTGGCCAGTACTTC.

V and J are TRBV7-8 and TRBJ2-3, with D possibly being TRBD1 or TRBD2 (5 bases each). The germline V gene encodes CDR1 SGHVS and CDR2 FQNEAQ. Trimming took off 3 bases at V and 2 bases at J, with 12 bases between the two ends. This CDR3 is built from 15 residues. CDR3 nucleotide sequence: TGTGCCAGCAGCTTTGTGGGACGGGTCACAGATACGCAGTATTTT. Translated, it gives CASSFVGRVTDTQYF.

The rearrangement links TRBV10-2 to TRBJ1-1; tentatively, D is TRBD1 (5 bases). This CDR3 has 12 amino acids. V shed 8 bases and J shed 11 bases, with 18 bases lying between them. Germline CDR1 WSHSY, CDR2 SAAADI. The CDR3 nucleotides read TGCGCCAGCGCTGGCGAAATCCCAGGGGCTTTCTTT. Amino acids: CASAGEIPGAFF.

V is TRBV28 and J is TRBJ1-6, with a weak D call TRBD1 (5 bases). Germline CDR1 reads MDHEN; CDR2 reads SYDVKM. The CDR3 covers 15 residues. V was trimmed by 4 bases and J by 7 bases, leaving 14 bases between them. CDR3 region: CASSSLQGINSPLHF. CDR3 nucleotides: TGTGCCAGCAGTTCCCTTCAGGGTATCAATTCACCCCTCCACTTT.

V usage is TRBV7-7 and J usage is TRBJ2-1; 7 bases align to TRBD1. Germline CDR1 and CDR2: SSHAT and FNYEAQ (reference sequence). The CDR3 runs to 13 residues. Trimming removed 5 bases from V and 10 bases from J; junction bases left unmatched: 8. The CDR3: CASSRQTGEEQFF. As DNA, the CDR3 is TGTGCCAGCAGCCGCCAAACAGGGGAGGAGCAGTTCTTC.

This clone was detected only once. J is TRBJ1-1 and V is TRBV5-4; 7 nucleotides match TRBD1. The germline V gene has CDR1 SGHNT and CDR2 YYREEE (reference sequence). This CDR3 has 14 amino acids. With V trimmed by 2 bases and J by 3 bases, 4 bases remained unmatched. The CDR3 protein is CASSLRQGDTEAFF. Here the CDR3 DNA reads TGTGCCAGCAGCTTACGGCAGGGGGACACTGAAGCTTTCTTT. Full variable domain (rest looked up from reference TRBV5-4 and TRBJ1-1): ETGVTQSPTHLIKTRGQQVTLRCSSQSGHNTVSWYQQALGQGPQFIFQYYREEENGRGNFPPRFSGLQFPNYSSELNVNALELDDSALYLCASSLRQGDTEAFFGQGTRLTVV.

The chain links TRBV9 to TRBJ2-3; maybe TRBD2 (5 bases). CDR1 and CDR2 (germline): SGDLS, YYNGEE. The CDR3 has 16 residues. The germline V and J ends were trimmed by 0 bases and 4 bases, with 15 bases remaining between them. CDR3 DNA sequence: TGTGCCAGCAGCGTAGGACCAATTAGACTACCAGATACGCAGTATTTT. Encoded protein: CASSVGPIRLPDTQYF.

The V and J genes are TRBV10-1 and TRBJ2-3; D ambiguous. V was cut by 8 bases and J by 0 bases, with 12 bases left in between. Germline V gene sequence: CDR1 WNHNN, CDR2 SYGVQD (reference sequence). The CDR3 is made up of 14 amino acids. CDR3: CASSPSPSTDTQYF. DNA of the CDR3: TGCGCCAGCTCACCGTCCCCTAGCACAGATACGCAGTATTTT.

This clone was seen a handful of times. The chain is built from TRBV7-3 and TRBJ2-2; D gene ambiguous. Trimming removed 0 bases at V and 1 base at J, with 3 bases between. This CDR3 region has 14 residues. Germline V CDR1 and CDR2: SGHTA, FQGTGA. This CDR3 reads CASSLTRNTGELFF. The CDR3 DNA is TGTGCCAGCAGCTTAACCAGGAACACCGGGGAGCTGTTTTTT.

The J gene is TRBJ1-1, the V gene TRBV9, with TRBD1 as a possible D gene (6 bases). There are 17 residues in the CDR3. Germline V CDR1 and CDR2: SGDLS, YYNGEE. Trimming removed 4 bases from V and 0 bases from J, with 19 bases in between. The CDR3 region is CASSHRGGRIMNTEAFF. In nucleotides, the CDR3 is TGTGCCAGCAGCCATCGAGGGGGGCGGATAATGAACACTGAAGCTTTCTTT.

The gene calls are TRBV30 and TRBJ2-7, with no clear D. CDR1 is GTSNPN, CDR2 SVGIG, per germline (reference sequence). The germline V and J ends were trimmed by 2 bases and 10 bases, with 12 bases remaining between them. The CDR3 contains 11 residues. CDR3 nucleotide sequence: TGTGCCTGGAGTTCCCAACTCTCTCAGTACTTC. It codes for CAWSSQLSQYF.

The chain couples TRBV5-1 to TRBJ2-2, with D hard to call. The CDR3 sequence is 14 residues long. Germline assignment: CDR1 SGHRS and CDR2 YFSETQ. V was cut by 1 base and J by 6 bases, with 10 bases left in between. The CDR3, as DNA: TGCGCCAGCAGCTTGTCGCGTCTGGCCGGGGAGCTGTTTTTT. Translation gives CASSLSRLAGELFF.

The CDR3 is CASSLGLAGGQETQYF. In DNA form, the CDR3 reads TGCGCCAGCAGCCTGGGTCTAGCGGGGGGCCAAGAGACCCAGTACTTC. The V and J genes are TRBV5-1 and TRBJ2-5, with TRBD2 matching 11 bases. This CDR3 contains 16 residues. Germline V CDR1 and CDR2: SGHRS, YFSETQ. V was pared by 4 bases and J by 1 base, with 6 bases of the junction left unmatched.

The chain couples TRBV5-4 to TRBJ2-7, with TRBD2 as a possible D gene (5 bases). CDR1 is SGHNT, CDR2 YYREEE, per germline (reference sequence). This CDR3 has 14 amino acids. Trimming removed 3 bases from V and 7 bases from J, with 17 bases in between. CDR3 DNA: TGTGCCAGCAGCTCCCAGATGAGGGTAGGGGAGCAGTACTTC. Translated, it gives CASSSQMRVGEQYF.

This chain links TRBV10-3 with TRBJ2-2; maybe TRBD2 (5 bases). Trimming pared 3 bases from V and 4 bases from J, leaving 12 bases between. CDR1 ENHRY and CDR2 SYGVKD come from the germline V gene. This CDR3 has 15 residues. DNA of the CDR3: TGTGCCATCAGTGATCGGGGTACCGGCACCGGGGAGCTGTTTTTT. This translates into CAISDRGTGTGELFF.

This clone was recorded only once. The V and J genes are TRBV2 and TRBJ2-3; 10 bases map to TRBD2. Germline V gives CDR1 SNHLY, CDR2 FYNNEI. The ends lost 7 bases at V and 1 base at J; junction bases unmatched: 5. The CDR3 is made up of 15 amino acids. CDR3 nucleotide sequence: TGTGCCAGCACTTCTCTAGCGGGGGGCACAGATACGCAGTATTTT. Translating it yields CASTSLAGGTDTQYF.

This clone was detected only once. Other DNA variants within this sample encode the same CDR3. This chain joins TRBV28 and TRBJ1-2; D remains ambiguous. The CDR3 sequence is 12 residues long. Germline CDR1 and CDR2: MDHEN and SYDVKM. The V gene lost 2 bases and the J gene lost 5 bases, with 6 bases spanning the gap. CDR3 sequence reads: CASSLGGYGYTF. CDR3 DNA sequence: TGTGCCAGCAGTTTAGGAGGGTATGGCTACACCTTC.

The V call is TRBV27, the J call TRBJ2-6; D remains ambiguous. Germline loops: CDR1 MNHEY, CDR2 SMNVEV (reference sequence). Trimming took 3 bases from V and 3 from J, leaving 9 bases between them. The length of the CDR3 is 15 residues. The CDR3 here is CASSFFPVGANVLTF. The DNA of the CDR3 is TGTGCCAGCAGTTTTTTCCCCGTTGGGGCCAACGTCCTGACTTTC.

This clone has more than one count but fewer than ten. This chain links TRBV13 with TRBJ2-6; 9 positions agree with TRBD1. V lost 1 base and J lost 16; bases outside the gene matches: 5. This CDR3 comprises 13 residues. Germline V gene lookup returns CDR1 PRHDT and CDR2 FYEKMQ (reference sequence). The CDR3 DNA is TGTGCCAGCAGCTTAGTGGGGGACAGGGTTCTGACTTTC. This encodes CASSLVGDRVLTF.

Here the CDR3 DNA reads TGTGCCAGCAGCTTACCTCCGGCGGGGACCTACGAGCAGTACTTC. As protein: CASSLPPAGTYEQYF. The chain employs TRBV7-2 and TRBJ2-7; D possibly corresponds to TRBD2 (6 bases). CDR3 length equals 15 residues. Germline loops: CDR1 SGHTA, CDR2 FQGNSA. Trimming cost V 2 bases and J 2 bases, with 13 bases left between them.

The CDR3 DNA is TGTGCCAGCAGCGTACGTGGGACTAGCGGCACAGATACGCAGTATTTT. Translated, it gives CASSVRGTSGTDTQYF. The chain couples TRBV9 to TRBJ2-3; TRBD2 matches at 10 bases. Germline V gives CDR1 SGDLS, CDR2 YYNGEE. V gave up 1 base and J gave up 1 base; unmatched junction bases: 3. The CDR3 runs 16 residues.

The chain joins TRBV4-3 to TRBJ2-1; TRBD2 aligns across 9 bases. This CDR3 has 19 residues. Germline V gene lookup returns CDR1 LGHNA and CDR2 YSLEER. With 0 bases clipped from V and 0 bases from J, the junction kept 9 bases outside the gene matches. CDR3 DNA sequence: TGCGCCAGCAGCCAAGAGGTAGCGGGGGCCATGAGCTCCTACAATGAGCAGTTCTTC. Amino acids: CASSQEVAGAMSSYNEQFF.